The clone carrying this TCR beta chain has a single count. These data originate in a study of blood T cell repertoires in COVID-19. Background on the study: Some COVID-19 samples were acute and others convalescent; all came from the United States, Italy and Spain. The cDNA or gDNA used as material had been derived from T cells, B-cell-depleted T cells, or PBMCs.

In the original analysis: Estimates of nucleated cell counts were drawn from the amplification of reference gene primers. Sequenced by immunoSEQ multiplex PCR; TCRdb stores in-frame clones only, minus some. V, J and clone size reflect that table, while D and trimming were determined from the DNA. Found here are under 150,000 clones, 84% of them singletons; the top ten hold around two fifths. The source material was peripheral blood. The source of this sequence is a human donor in a cohort sampled during active COVID-19.

The chain's CDR3 is CASSIFEGNTEAFF. The CDR3 DNA follows: TGTGCCAGTAGTATATTTGAGGGTAACACTGAAGCTTTCTTT. This chain joins TRBV19 and TRBJ1-1; D ambiguous. Trimming shortened V by 2 bases and J by 2 bases, and 9 bases separated the two germline ends. This CDR3 comprises 14 residues. Germline V gene sequence: CDR1 LNHDA, CDR2 SQIVND (reference sequence).